Below, 24 T cell receptor beta chains from the same sample are listed, as sequenced in a study of T cell repertoires in cytomegalovirus infection. MiXCR, run by TCRdb on the reads, gives a single entry per CDR3 protein. The table lists about 180,000 distinct CDR3 sequences, approximately 15% of them singletons. The material sequenced was PBMCs. The source is a human donor in good health (CMV status not recorded). Some clones in this sample may be carry-over from other donors' samples.

The chain recombines TRBV23-1 with TRBJ2-5; D might be TRBD1 or TRBD2, each matching 6 bases. TRBV23-1 is assigned to the ORF class and has an uncertain function. This CDR3 has 18 residues. V gave up 0 bases and J gave up 5 bases, with 22 bases separating them. CDR3 coding DNA: TGCGCCAGCAGTCAATCTTCTCCAGGGGACTTTCCGGGGGAGACCCAGTACTTC. Protein: CASSQSSPGDFPGETQYF.

The chain is built from TRBV20-1 and TRBJ1-4, with 7 bases fitting TRBD1. The CDR3 is 14 amino acids. V dropped 4 bases and J dropped 5; count of bases not matched to a gene: 7. Looked up from germline, CDR1 is DFQATT and CDR2 is SNEGSKA (reference sequence). As DNA, the CDR3 is TGCAGTGCTAAAAGGGACAGAGAGAATGAAAAACTGTTTTTT. Its translation is CSAKRDRENEKLFF.

This clonotype has ten or more counts. The gene calls are TRBV7-8 and TRBJ2-2; 8 bases are shared with TRBD1. V lost 0 bases and J lost 5; bases outside the gene matches: 5. The CDR3 covers 16 residues. Germline CDR1 reads SGHVS; CDR2 reads FQNEAQ. CDR3 residues: CASSLARTGRTGELFF. As DNA, the CDR3 is TGTGCCAGCAGCTTAGCGAGGACAGGGAGGACCGGGGAGCTGTTTTTT.

The table lists this clonotype with a few counts. This chain uses TRBV10-3 with TRBJ1-5; the match to TRBD1 covers 10 bases. CDR3 length: 17 residues. V dropped 0 bases and J dropped 2; count of bases not matched to a gene: 4. Germline lookup yields CDR1 ENHRY and CDR2 SYGVKD. CDR3 region: CAISESRDRGGNQPQHF. The CDR3 DNA reads as TGTGCCATCAGTGAGTCCAGGGACAGGGGTGGCAATCAGCCCCAGCATTTT.

This clonotype has at least ten counts. CDR3 DNA sequence: TGTGCCAGCAGCCCCGCACTCCCCCCAGATACGCAGTATTTT. Translated: CASSPALPPDTQYF. J is TRBJ2-3 and V is TRBV7-2, with unresolved D. Germline V gene lookup returns CDR1 SGHTA and CDR2 FQGNSA. The CDR3 length is 14 residues. V was trimmed by 5 bases and J by 4 bases, leaving 13 bases between them. Filled out from reference TRBV7-2 and TRBJ2-3, the complete variable domain reads GAGVSQSPSNKVTEKGKDVELRCDPISGHTALYWYRQSLGQGLEFLIYFQGNSAPDKSGLPSDRFSAERTGGSVSTLTIQRTQQEDSAVYLCASSPALPPDTQYFGPGTRLTVL.

This clonotype was seen a handful of times. This rearrangement joins TRBV6-5 to TRBJ2-5; unclear D gene. Trimming cost V 0 bases and J 3 bases, with 5 bases left between them. This CDR3 is 13 amino acids long. Germline lookup yields CDR1 MNHEY and CDR2 SVGAGI. The DNA for the CDR3 is TGTGCCAGCAGTTACTCTTTTAAAGAGACCCAGTACTTC. Translating gives CASSYSFKETQYF.

This clonotype occurred many times. The V call is TRBV7-3, the J call TRBJ2-7; 8 bases align to TRBD2. The V gene end was trimmed by 2 bases and the J gene end by 6 bases; junction bases not matched to a gene: 6. CDR3 size: 14 residues. Looked up from germline, CDR1 is SGHTA and CDR2 is FQGTGA. The CDR3, as DNA: TGTGCCAGCAGCTTAGGCGGGGGGAGCAGCGAGCAGTACTTC. Translated, it gives CASSLGGGSSEQYF.

The chain combines TRBV29-1 with TRBJ2-2, with D unclear. The germline V gene has CDR1 SQVTM and CDR2 ANQGSEA. This CDR3 contains 12 residues. Trimming cost V 7 bases and J 4 bases, with 10 bases left between them. The CDR3 spells CSAGEGTGELFF. The CDR3 coding sequence is TGCAGCGCAGGAGAAGGCACCGGGGAGCTGTTTTTT.

This clonotype has only a few counts. The genes are TRBV7-9 and TRBJ2-5; D is unclear. There are 13 residues in the CDR3. CDR1 and CDR2 from the germline V gene are SEHNR and FQNEAQ (reference sequence). The ends were cut back, 0 bases at V and 4 bases at J, with 6 bases in the middle. The CDR3: CASSLANRETQYF. As DNA, the CDR3 is TGTGCCAGCAGCTTAGCCAACCGAGAGACCCAGTACTTC.

The V gene is TRBV5-1, the J gene TRBJ2-2, with 9 bases matching TRBD1. CDR1 is SGHRS, CDR2 YFSETQ, per germline. The length of the CDR3 is 18 residues. The J segment lost 3 bases and the V segment lost 4 bases, leaving 13 bases of the junction unmatched. CDR3 nucleotides: TGCGCCAGCAGCCCCTTAAGGTCGGACAGGGGATACACCGGGGAGCTGTTTTTT. Its translation: CASSPLRSDRGYTGELFF.

This clonotype was observed at least ten times. The rearrangement uses TRBV7-3 and TRBJ2-1, with D perhaps TRBD2 (6 bases). V gave up 2 bases and J gave up 3 bases, with 17 bases separating them. CDR3 length: 17 residues. The germline V gene has CDR1 SGHTA and CDR2 FQGTGA. The DNA for the CDR3 is TGTGCCAGCAGCTTAGGTGGCTCTAGCGCCTACTACAATGAGCAGTTCTTC. Amino acids: CASSLGGSSAYYNEQFF.

This clonotype has a handful of counts. The chain has TRBV5-1 and TRBJ1-1; D perhaps matches TRBD1 (6 bases). V was shortened by 4 bases and J by 3 bases, with 19 bases between the two germline ends. The CDR3 sequence is 16 residues long. CDR1 SGHRS and CDR2 YFSETQ come from the germline V gene. The DNA for the CDR3 is TGCGCCAGCAGCCCCTCCCCGACAGGTTTGGACACTGAAGCTTTCTTT. Encoded protein: CASSPSPTGLDTEAFF.

In its sample, this clonotype was seen many times. This rearrangement joins TRBV4-1 to TRBJ2-2; 7 bases are a match to TRBD2. V lost 4 bases, J lost 0 bases, and 5 bases stayed unmatched. Germline CDR1 is MGHRA and CDR2 is YSYEKL. The CDR3 has 16 amino acids. CDR3 in amino acids: CASSPRRGTNTGELFF. DNA of the CDR3: TGCGCCAGCAGCCCTCGGCGGGGGACGAACACCGGGGAGCTGTTTTTT.

This clonotype was detected many times. This chain uses TRBV7-2 with TRBJ2-1; D is unresolved. Germline CDR1 SGHTA, CDR2 FQGNSA. V was cut by 4 bases and J by 4 bases, with 8 bases left in between. The CDR3 is 13 residues long. CDR3 in DNA: TGTGCCAGCAGCTCGGCCAGGTACAATGAGCAGTTCTTC. Residues: CASSSARYNEQFF.

This clonotype came up many times. The chain couples TRBV7-2 to TRBJ2-1; tentatively, D is TRBD2 (6 bases). Germline V gives CDR1 SGHTA, CDR2 FQGNSA. CDR3 length equals 18 residues. V shed 4 bases and J shed 6 bases, with 25 bases lying between them. CDR3 nucleotides: TGTGCCAGCAGCTCTTACACGCCTCCCGGGACTGCGGGCAATGAGCAGTTCTTC. It codes for CASSSYTPPGTAGNEQFF.

This clonotype was recorded at least ten times. The V and J genes are TRBV29-1 and TRBJ1-3; the match to TRBD1 covers 10 bases. The CDR3 is made up of 14 amino acids. V shed 6 bases and J 1 base; nucleotides not matched to a gene: 3. From germline, CDR1 is SQVTM and CDR2 ANQGSEA. As DNA, the CDR3 is TGCAGCGTAAGGACAGGGGGATCTGGAAACACCATATATTTT. Translating it yields CSVRTGGSGNTIYF.

This clonotype was picked up a small number of times. The chain employs TRBV28 and TRBJ2-1; 9 bases map to TRBD1. The CDR3 loop spans 16 amino acids. Trimming at V came to 4 bases and at J to 5 bases, leaving 9 bases not matched to a gene. Germline-derived CDR1 and CDR2 are MDHEN and SYDVKM. In nucleotides, the CDR3 is TGTGCCAGCAGTTCCTCCGGGACAGGGATTCACAATGAGCAGTTCTTC. Protein: CASSSSGTGIHNEQFF. Together with reference TRBV28 and TRBJ2-1, the CDR3 gives the full variable domain: DVKVTQSSRYLVKRTGEKVFLECVQDMDHENMFWYRQDPGLGLRLIYFSYDVKMKEKGDIPEGYSVSREKKERFSLILESASTNQTSMYLCASSSSGTGIHNEQFFGPGTRLTVL.

This clonotype has a count of ten or more. The chain combines TRBV7-2 with TRBJ2-5, with D perhaps matching TRBD1 (6 bases). Trimming shortened V by 6 bases and J by 5 bases, and 13 bases separated the two germline ends. CDR3 length equals 13 residues. Germline CDR1 and CDR2: SGHTA and FQGNSA. In DNA form, the CDR3 reads TGTGCCAGCAGTAACAGGGTCTGGGAGACCCAGTACTTC. Translating gives CASSNRVWETQYF.

The chain links TRBV7-6 to TRBJ2-5, with D tentatively TRBD1 (6 bases). Germline loops: CDR1 SGHVS, CDR2 FNYEAQ. V was cut by 3 bases and J by 5 bases, with 16 bases left in between. The CDR3 is made up of 15 amino acids. The CDR3 reads CASSFLGGLGETQYF. The CDR3 bases are TGTGCCAGCAGCTTCCTTGGGGGCCTCGGGGAGACCCAGTACTTC.

This clonotype was observed at least ten times. V gene TRBV7-2 combines with J gene TRBJ2-2, with a weak D call TRBD2 (5 bases). Trimming stripped 5 bases from V and 4 bases from J, with 14 bases between. This CDR3 has 15 amino acids. Per the germline V gene, CDR1 is SGHTA and CDR2 is FQGNSA. In DNA form, the CDR3 reads TGTGCCAGCAGCCTAATACACGCGGGCACCGGGGAGCTGTTTTTT. It yields the protein CASSLIHAGTGELFF.

In this sample, this clonotype turned up many times. The CDR3 here is CASSLERDAYSYEQYF. CDR3 DNA: TGTGCCAGCAGCTTAGAGAGGGACGCCTATTCCTACGAGCAGTACTTC. The chain joins TRBV7-6 to TRBJ2-7; D is tentatively TRBD1 or TRBD2 (5 bases each). Germline V gene data show CDR1 as SGHVS and CDR2 as FNYEAQ. The V end lost 1 base, the J end lost 1 base, and 14 bases lay between the germline ends. This CDR3 region has 16 residues.

This clonotype was observed at least ten times. The CDR3 here is CASSLGTYPYEQYF. The DNA of the CDR3 is TGTGCCAGCAGCTTGGGGACTTACCCCTACGAGCAGTACTTC. The chain joins TRBV7-2 to TRBJ2-7; perhaps TRBD2 as D (6 bases). The CDR3 has 14 residues. CDR1 and CDR2 from the germline V gene are SGHTA and FQGNSA. The germline V and J ends were trimmed by 3 bases and 2 bases, with 11 bases remaining between them.

The rearrangement joins TRBV9 to TRBJ2-1; 12 bases match TRBD2. The length of the CDR3 is 17 residues. Germline CDR1 and CDR2: SGDLS and YYNGEE. V trimming: 0 bases; J trimming: 1 base; junction bases outside the gene matches: 2. CDR3 sequence: CASSVALAGGSYNEQFF. The CDR3 DNA follows: TGTGCCAGCAGCGTAGCACTAGCGGGAGGTTCCTACAATGAGCAGTTCTTC.

This sequence joins TRBV7-9 and TRBJ2-7; TRBD1 matches at 9 bases. This CDR3 comprises 15 residues. Trimming at V came to 3 bases and at J to 2 bases, leaving 5 bases not matched to a gene. Germline V gene sequence: CDR1 SEHNR, CDR2 FQNEAQ (reference sequence). The DNA for the CDR3 is TGTGCCAGCAGCTTGAGGGACAGGGACCCCTACGAGCAGTACTTC. It translates to CASSLRDRDPYEQYF.